This T cell receptor beta chain appears in the sequencing data of a study of cytomegalovirus exposure and HLA in healthy donors. Study-level results: TCR beta V- and J-gene trimming, according to a later analysis, was linked to a missense DCLRE1C variant. Some V segments (TRBV6-2 and TRBV6-3 among them) were excluded as indistinguishable. As was reported, the classifier diagnosed cytomegalovirus status with high specificity and sensitivity.

A note on this clone: Its antigen is as yet unknown.

Per germline, CDR1 SGHTA and CDR2 FQGNSA. J was trimmed by 14 bases and V by 6 bases; bases with no gene match: 15. The CDR3 length is 13 residues. PCR amplification relied on 60 Vbeta primers (plus 13 Jbeta primers). TCRdb's copy holds only in-frame clones and misses some; the assay was immunoSEQ multiplex PCR. The data hold about 120,000 clones, with under 85% observed a single time. This clonotype was obtained from a man in his forties or fifties in good health and CMV-seropositive. The sample consisted of PBMCs. The chain links TRBV7-2 to TRBJ2-5; 7 nucleotides align to TRBD1. In DNA form, the CDR3 reads TGTGCCAGCAGAAAAACCTCACAAGGGACAGACTACTTC. As protein: CASRKTSQGTDYF.